This passage covers 15 T cell receptor beta chains from one sample sequenced in a study of CD8+ T cells in alopecia areata. Specified treatment: oral pan-JAK inhibitor, 5-10 mg twice daily. Extracted RNA was reverse transcribed, and the resulting cDNA served as sequencing template. Using immunoSEQ multiplex PCR, the repertoire was profiled, and TCRdb retains in-frame clones only, with some absent. This sample has roughly 46,000 clones, with 50% to 70% found just once. This sample comprised CD8+ T cells sorted from blood, obtained at week 4, from a patient treated with tofacitinib. The source is a human donor with alopecia areata.

The chain employs TRBV2 and TRBJ2-4; TRBD2 aligns across 11 bases. Germline CDR1 SNHLY, CDR2 FYNNEI. Trimming removed 2 bases from V and 4 bases from J; junction bases left unmatched: 7. The CDR3 has 17 residues. CDR3 coding DNA: TGTGCCAGCAGTGAACGGTTGGGACTAGCGGTGAAAAACATTCAGTACTTC. Translating it yields CASSERLGLAVKNIQYF.

The chain employs TRBV13 and TRBJ2-7; D is unresolved. The CDR3 is 13 amino acids. The germline V and J ends were trimmed by 4 bases and 0 bases, with 7 bases remaining between them. Germline V gene lookup returns CDR1 PRHDT and CDR2 FYEKMQ (reference sequence). This CDR3 is CASSSGPSYEQYF. For the CDR3, the DNA is TGTGCCAGCAGCTCCGGGCCCTCCTACGAGCAGTACTTC.

V usage is TRBV7-9 and J usage is TRBJ1-6, with D tentatively TRBD1 (6 bases). CDR1 is SEHNR and CDR2 is FQNEAQ in the germline V gene (reference sequence). The CDR3 loop spans 15 amino acids. Trimming removed 5 bases at V and 5 bases at J, with 13 bases between. The CDR3 region has the DNA TGTGCCAGCAGCCGTGACAGGCCAGATAATTCACCCCTCCACTTT. Its translation: CASSRDRPDNSPLHF.

The chain has TRBV27 and TRBJ2-7, with D unresolved. The V gene lost 6 bases and the J gene lost 1 base, with 13 bases spanning the gap. The CDR3 loop spans 14 amino acids. Germline V CDR1 and CDR2: MNHEY, SMNVEV (reference sequence). This CDR3 reads CASSQHSQSYEQYF. The DNA of the CDR3 is TGTGCCAGCAGCCAACATAGCCAATCCTACGAGCAGTACTTC.

This clone was seen more than once but under ten times. This chain links TRBV29-1 with TRBJ2-3, with unresolved D. CDR3 length: 10 residues. CDR1 is SQVTM, CDR2 ANQGSEA, per germline. The CDR3 DNA reads as TGCAGTAGCATTGGAGATACGCAGTATTTT. The encoded protein is CSSIGDTQYF.

The table lists this clone with a few counts. Other DNA sequences in this specimen translate into the identical CDR3. This chain connects TRBV30 to TRBJ1-1, with no clear D. The CDR3 runs to 13 residues. The V and J ends lost 0 bases and 1 base respectively, with 6 bases between them. Per germline, CDR1 GTSNPN and CDR2 SVGIG (reference sequence). CDR3 sequence (DNA): TGTGCCTGGAGTGTAGGAGGGAACACTGAAGCTTTCTTT. Translated: CAWSVGGNTEAFF.

The V and J genes are TRBV9 and TRBJ1-5, with TRBD1 as a possible D gene (5 bases). Germline V gives CDR1 SGDLS, CDR2 YYNGEE. The CDR3 loop spans 14 amino acids. V was cut by 3 bases and J by 4 bases, with 11 bases left in between. The CDR3: CASSGSGQNQPQHF. CDR3 DNA sequence: TGTGCCAGCAGCGGGTCGGGGCAGAATCAGCCCCAGCATTTT.

This clone showed up just a few times. This chain links TRBV5-1 with TRBJ1-1; possibly TRBD1 for D (5 bases). CDR3 length: 14 amino acids. From germline, CDR1 is SGHRS and CDR2 YFSETQ. V lost 0 bases and J 5 bases, leaving 11 bases between the germline ends. The CDR3 DNA is TGCGCCAGCAGCTTGGAGGGGCTTCGAACTGAAGCTTTCTTT. This codes for CASSLEGLRTEAFF.

The CDR3 DNA sequence: TGTGCCAGCAGGAGGGCCTACAATGAGCAGTTCTTC. This encodes CASRRAYNEQFF. The rearrangement joins TRBV27 to TRBJ2-1, with D perhaps matching TRBD2 (5 bases). The CDR3 has 12 amino acids. Germline V gene sequence: CDR1 MNHEY, CDR2 SMNVEV (reference sequence). The ends were cut back, 6 bases at V and 2 bases at J, with 5 bases in the middle.

The J gene is TRBJ2-3, the V gene TRBV6-5; D is perhaps TRBD1 (6 bases). V shed 8 bases and J shed 4 bases, with 16 bases lying between them. Germline loops: CDR1 MNHEY, CDR2 SVGAGI. This CDR3 has 14 residues. The CDR3 DNA follows: TGTGCCAGCGCTCCACCTAACAGGGCAGATACGCAGTATTTT. Its translation: CASAPPNRADTQYF.

This clone has a handful of counts. This chain links TRBV27 with TRBJ1-4; perhaps TRBD1 as D (6 bases). CDR1 is MNHEY and CDR2 is SMNVEV in the germline V gene (reference sequence). Trimming removed 2 bases from V and 10 bases from J, with 11 bases in between. The CDR3 runs 13 residues. CDR3 loop: CASSLKVGGKLFF. CDR3 sequence (DNA): TGTGCCAGCAGTTTAAAAGTAGGGGGAAAACTGTTTTTT. The full variable domain, rest sourced from reference TRBV27 and TRBJ1-4, is EAQVTQNPRYLITVTGKKLTVTCSQNMNHEYMSWYRQDPGLGLRQIYYSMNVEVTDKGDVPEGYKVSRKEKRNFPLILESPSPNQTSLYFCASSLKVGGKLFFGSGTQLSVL.

The chain employs TRBV2 and TRBJ2-5; weak D call: TRBD2 (5 bases). This CDR3 contains 13 residues. The germline V and J ends were trimmed by 11 bases and 5 bases, with 18 bases remaining between them. Germline CDR1 is SNHLY and CDR2 is FYNNEI. The CDR3 DNA reads TGTGCCGGAAAGCAGTGGGAGTCCGAGACCCAGTACTTC. Amino acids: CAGKQWESETQYF. Supplemented by reference TRBV2 and TRBJ2-5, the full variable domain reads EPEVTQTPSHQVTQMGQEVILRCVPISNHLYFYWYRQILGQKVEFLVSFYNNEISEKSEIFDDQFSVERPDGSNFTLKIRSTKLEDSAMYFCAGKQWESETQYFGPGTRLLVL.

CDR3 in DNA: TGTGCCTGGAGCAAGGGGGATGGCTACACCTTC. It is translated as CAWSKGDGYTF. The chain joins TRBV30 to TRBJ1-2; D possibly corresponds to TRBD1 (6 bases). The CDR3 is made up of 11 amino acids. Per the germline V gene, CDR1 is GTSNPN and CDR2 is SVGIG (reference sequence). The V end lost 3 bases, the J end lost 6 bases, and 8 bases lay between the germline ends.

The rearrangement uses TRBV27 and TRBJ2-1; D may be TRBD2 (5 bases). The germline V and J ends were trimmed by 6 bases and 0 bases, with 18 bases remaining between them. This CDR3 has 17 residues. Per the germline V gene, CDR1 is MNHEY and CDR2 is SMNVEV (reference sequence). CDR3 residues: CASSLSPVRVSYNEQFF. The DNA for the CDR3 is TGTGCCAGCAGCCTCTCCCCGGTGCGGGTCTCCTACAATGAGCAGTTCTTC.

This clone was counted between two and nine times. The sample contains more than one DNA sequence encoding this CDR3. This chain links TRBV4-3 with TRBJ2-3, with TRBD2 identical over 10 bases. The CDR3 contains 16 residues. V gave up 0 bases and J gave up 1 base; unmatched junction bases: 1. Germline V gene data show CDR1 as LGHNA and CDR2 as YSLEER. The CDR3 DNA reads as TGCGCCAGCAGCCAAGATCTAGCGGGGGGCACAGATACGCAGTATTTT. Encoded protein: CASSQDLAGGTDTQYF.